This paragraph reports one T cell receptor beta chain. Its antigen is unidentified. Produced via immunoSEQ multiplex PCR; TCRdb's table is partial and in-frame only. The data contain approximately 64,000 clones, about four fifths of them singletons. These data come from a study of a mutant IDH1 vaccine in newly diagnosed glioma. Study information: Every participant had undergone radiotherapy, temozolomide, or both before, and most underwent both.

General study points: Apparently unrelated to pseudoprogression were changes in the top peripheral T cell clonotypes.

Time point defined: week 11, during vaccination. Vaccination comprised doses that each held 300 ug of mutant IDH1 20-mer peptide, plus topical imiquimod. Newly diagnosed WHO grade 3 or 4 IDH1-mutant, ATRX-lost astrocytomas were identified in the donors. The sample here was PBMCs, taken from a glioma patient whose treatment included an IDH1 peptide vaccine. The clonotype comes from a woman between 50 and 59 years old with glioma.

DNA for the CDR3: TGCGCCAGCAGCCAAGTGGCTGGCGCGCCTAACTATGGCTACACCTTC. It translates to CASSQVAGAPNYGYTF. J is TRBJ1-2 and V is TRBV4-1; D call uncertain. The germline CDR1 and CDR2 sequences are MGHRA and YSYEKL. The CDR3 loop spans 16 amino acids. V gave up 1 base and J gave up 0 bases, with 12 bases separating them.